This is a list of T cell receptor beta chains from one sample in a study of Ad26.COV2.S vaccination and SARS-CoV-2 variants. Repertoires were generated with immunoSEQ multiplex PCR, while TCRdb's copy carries only in-frame clones and drops some. The profile shows about 680,000 clones, roughly 90% of them singletons. Sequenced material: peripheral blood, taken in a trial of Ad26.COV2.S vaccine versus placebo. The source is a person between 18 and 65 years old who received the Ad26.COV2.S COVID-19 vaccine or a placebo. The CDR3 runs from the conserved cysteine through the conserved F or W. The D gene is left open where the match is weak. Size tells how often a clone was seen (once, few, many) or the class of an expanded clone, and some rows leave it out.

>-|TRBV19|TRBJ1-2|-
CASSIGSANYGYTF
TGTGCCAGTAGTATTGGATCAGCTAACTATGGCTACACCTTC
>TRBD1|TRBV7-8|TRBJ2-5|-
CASSPLRTGRKTQYF
TGTGCCAGCAGCCCTCTTAGGACAGGAAGGAAGACCCAGTACTTC
>-|TRBV15|TRBJ2-2|-
CATRRTLNTGELFF
TGTGCCACCAGGAGAACGTTGAACACCGGGGAGCTGTTTTTT
>-|TRBV24-1|TRBJ2-7|few
CATSDSYEQYF
TGTGCCACCTCCGACAGCTACGAGCAGTACTTC
>TRBD2|TRBV16|TRBJ2-5|-
CASSRTSGEETQYF
TGTGCCAGCAGCCGGACTAGCGGGGAGGAGACCCAGTACTTC
>-|TRBV3-1/TRBV3-2|TRBJ2-7|-
CASSQVDGPYEQYF
TGTGCCAGCAGCCAAGTTGACGGGCCCTACGAGCAGTACTTC
>-|TRBV9|TRBJ2-7|-
CASSVGPTSSYEQYF
TGTGCCAGCAGCGTAGGCCCGACTAGTTCCTACGAGCAGTACTTC
>-|TRBV27|TRBJ2-7|-
CASSLRYSYEQYF
TGTGCCAGCAGCCTGAGGTACTCCTACGAGCAGTACTTC
>-|TRBV24-1|TRBJ2-4|-
CAQLAQNIQYF
TGTGCCCAACTCGCCCAAAACATTCAGTACTTC
>TRBD1|TRBV18|TRBJ1-5|-
CASATGENQPQHF
TGTGCCAGCGCGACAGGGGAAAATCAGCCCCAGCATTTT
>-|TRBV10-3|TRBJ1-4|-
CAIRLGEGEKLFF
TGTGCCATCCGTTTGGGGGAGGGTGAAAAACTGTTTTTT
>-|TRBV30|TRBJ2-7|-
CAWARRGSEQYF
TGTGCCTGGGCGAGGAGGGGTAGCGAGCAGTACTTC
>TRBD2|TRBV7-7|TRBJ2-5|-
CASSLGLAGPQETQYF
TGTGCCAGCAGCTTAGGACTAGCGGGGCCACAAGAGACCCAGTACTTC
>TRBD1|TRBV2|TRBJ1-5|many
CASRATGLSQPQHF
TGTGCCAGCAGAGCGACAGGGCTTAGTCAGCCCCAGCATTTT
>-|TRBV6-5|TRBJ1-4|once
CASRGAGDEKLFF
TGTGCCAGCAGAGGGGCGGGGGATGAAAAACTGTTTTTT
>-|TRBV6-6|TRBJ2-3|-
CASSFIWDVTDTQYF
TGTGCCAGCAGTTTCATTTGGGACGTCACAGATACGCAGTATTTT
>-|TRBV7-2|TRBJ1-1|-
CASSPTAGGNTEAFF
TGTGCCAGCAGCCCGACCGCGGGGGGGAACACTGAAGCTTTCTTT
>-|TRBV24-1|TRBJ2-2|-
CATSDFGRGGSGELFF
TGTGCCACCAGTGATTTTGGCAGGGGTGGGTCCGGGGAGCTGTTTTTT
>TRBD2|TRBV6-5|TRBJ2-7|few
CASSRPGLAAYEQYF
TGTGCCAGCAGTCGGCCGGGACTAGCGGCTTACGAGCAGTACTTC
>-|TRBV4-1|TRBJ2-7|-
CASSQGGHGTYEQYF
TGCGCCAGCAGCCAAGGGGGCCATGGCACCTACGAGCAGTACTTC
>TRBD1|TRBV6-5|TRBJ2-7|-
CASSYDRGEQYF
TGTGCCAGCAGTTACGACAGGGGGGAGCAGTACTTC
>-|TRBV27|TRBJ1-6|-
CASREGLGYNSPLHF
TGTGCCAGCAGGGAGGGCCTGGGATATAATTCACCCCTCCACTTT
>TRBD1|TRBV11-2|TRBJ2-2|-
CASSLGSDRAAGELFF
TGTGCCAGCAGCTTAGGTTCCGACAGGGCGGCCGGGGAGCTGTTTTTT
>TRBD1|TRBV18|TRBJ2-1|-
CASSPTTGPYNEQFF
TGTGCCAGCTCACCGACGACAGGGCCCTACAATGAGCAGTTCTTC
>-|TRBV3-1/TRBV3-2|TRBJ1-5|-
CASSLRQGNQPQHF
TGTGCCAGCAGCCTCCGACAGGGCAATCAGCCCCAGCATTTT
>-|TRBV6-5|TRBJ1-1|-
CASSRDENTEAFF
TGTGCCAGCAGCCGCGACGAGAACACTGAAGCTTTCTTT
>TRBD2|TRBV5-1|TRBJ2-1|-
CASSLGTSNEQFF
TGCGCCAGCAGCTTGGGGACTAGCAATGAGCAGTTCTTC
>TRBD2|TRBV4-3|TRBJ2-1|-
CASSPSGGYANEQFF
TGCGCCAGCAGCCCGAGCGGGGGGTACGCCAATGAGCAGTTCTTC
>-|TRBV19|TRBJ1-2|-
CASSIGGNYGYTF
TGTGCCAGTAGTATAGGGGGCAACTATGGCTACACCTTC
>-|TRBV19|TRBJ1-2|few
CASRPPEPIYGYTF
TGTGCCAGTAGGCCCCCGGAGCCGATCTATGGCTACACCTTC
>TRBD1|TRBV14|TRBJ2-7|-
CASSKTGGTGNYEQYF
TGTGCCAGCAGCAAAACTGGAGGGACAGGGAACTACGAGCAGTACTTC
>-|TRBV6-5|TRBJ2-7|-
CATHSQGGRYEQYF
TGTGCCACCCACTCTCAGGGGGGAAGGTACGAGCAGTACTTC
>TRBD1|TRBV3-1/TRBV3-2|TRBJ1-1|-
CASSRSTGVSAFF
TGTGCCAGCAGCAGATCGACAGGGGTCTCTGCTTTCTTT
>-|TRBV3-1/TRBV3-2|TRBJ2-2|-
CASIQGTGELFF
TGTGCCAGCATCCAGGGCACCGGGGAGCTGTTTTTT
>-|TRBV6-5|TRBJ2-1|-
CASSSPGLRDEQFF
TGTGCCAGCAGTTCCCCGGGACTTAGGGATGAGCAGTTCTTC
>-|TRBV11-2|TRBJ2-2|-
CASSLARGYGGELFF
TGTGCCAGCAGCTTAGCCCGGGGGTATGGCGGGGAGCTGTTTTTT
>TRBD2|TRBV7-9|TRBJ2-1|once
CASSPRTSGRRNEQFF
TGTGCCAGCAGCCCGCGCACTAGCGGGAGGAGGAATGAGCAGTTCTTC
>TRBD1|TRBV6-5|TRBJ1-2|-
CASSYGISTGDGYTF
TGTGCCAGCAGTTACGGGATCTCGACAGGGGATGGCTACACCTTC
>-|TRBV7-3|TRBJ2-2|-
CASSLLGVATGELFF
TGTGCCAGCAGCTTATTGGGGGTCGCAACCGGGGAGCTGTTTTTT
>-|TRBV3-1/TRBV3-2|TRBJ2-2|-
CASQELNTGELFF
TGTGCCAGCCAAGAATTGAACACCGGGGAGCTGTTTTTT